The 27 T cell receptor beta chains below were found in one sample sequenced in a study of T cell responses to AZD1222 COVID-19 vaccine. Clones were read by immunoSEQ multiplex PCR, and TCRdb kept only the in-frame ones, dropping some. The sample records 120,000 or so clones, 85% to 90% being singletons. Source: peripheral blood, taken on day 0 of AZD1222 vaccination. These receptors were taken from an adult in good health.

The V call is TRBV4-2, the J call TRBJ2-3; 8 positions match TRBD2. The CDR3 has 18 amino acids. After removal of 3 bases from V and 3 bases from J, the junction contained 14 bases not matched to a gene. The V gene's germline CDR1 is LGHNA and CDR2 YNFKEQ. This CDR3 reads CASSQWSRGSGRTDTQYF. Written as DNA, the CDR3 is TGTGCCAGCAGCCAGTGGTCACGGGGCAGCGGGAGAACAGATACGCAGTATTTT.

The chain couples TRBV19 to TRBJ1-2; D perhaps matches TRBD1 (5 bases). The CDR3 sequence is 17 residues long. Germline V gene data show CDR1 as LNHDA and CDR2 as SQIVND (reference sequence). V dropped 4 bases and J dropped 3 bases, with 21 bases sitting between them. CDR3 nucleotides: TGTGCCAGTAGTACGTGGGGACGCGGAACTGAGGACTATGGCTACACCTTC. It codes for CASSTWGRGTEDYGYTF.

The V gene is TRBV15, the J gene TRBJ1-6; TRBD1 might be the D (5 bases). Trimming took 2 bases from V and 8 from J, leaving 13 bases between them. Per the germline V gene, CDR1 is LNHNV and CDR2 is YYDKDF (reference sequence). This CDR3 is built from 15 residues. The CDR3 sequence: CATSRSGTLDSPLHF. DNA of the CDR3: TGTGCCACCAGCAGATCTGGGACCCTCGATTCACCCCTCCACTTT.

The gene calls are TRBV4-2 and TRBJ2-1, with 9 positions matching TRBD2. J lost 8 bases, V lost 0 bases, and 8 bases had no gene match. Germline V gene sequence: CDR1 LGHNA, CDR2 YNFKEQ. The CDR3 covers 16 residues. CDR3 region: CASSQDFGGRVDEQFF. In nucleotides, the CDR3 is TGTGCCAGCAGCCAAGACTTTGGCGGGAGGGTCGATGAGCAGTTCTTC.

The chain couples TRBV5-1 to TRBJ2-1; 11 positions agree with TRBD2. The CDR3 sequence is 15 residues long. The J segment lost 2 bases and the V segment lost 6 bases, leaving 4 bases of the junction unmatched. Germline CDR1 reads SGHRS; CDR2 reads YFSETQ. The CDR3 sequence is CASTLSGGAYNEQFF. CDR3 nucleotides: TGCGCCAGCACCCTTAGCGGGGGGGCCTACAATGAGCAGTTCTTC.

The sample holds a few counts of this clone. The V gene is TRBV5-1, the J gene TRBJ1-1; D perhaps matches TRBD1 (6 bases). The germline CDR1 and CDR2 sequences are SGHRS and YFSETQ. The CDR3 spans 16 residues. The V end was cut by 3 bases, the J end by 1 base, with 16 bases between. CDR3 in amino acids: CASSSNPGVGNTEAFF. CDR3 nucleotides: TGCGCCAGCAGCTCGAATCCAGGGGTGGGGAACACTGAAGCTTTCTTT.

The chain recombines TRBV27 with TRBJ1-3; a weak D match, TRBD1 (5 bases). V was shortened by 6 bases and J by 0 bases, with 15 bases between the two germline ends. Germline V gene sequence: CDR1 MNHEY, CDR2 SMNVEV (reference sequence). This CDR3 has 16 residues. The CDR3 sequence: CASSRGLPSSGNTIYF. CDR3 coding DNA: TGTGCCAGCAGCCGGGGACTTCCGAGCTCTGGAAACACCATATATTTT.

The chain has TRBV19 and TRBJ1-2; TRBD1 matches 7 bases. This CDR3 contains 15 residues. J was trimmed by 4 bases and V by 2 bases; bases with no gene match: 7. The germline gives CDR1 LNHDA, CDR2 SQIVND (reference sequence). The CDR3 spells CASSIRDSFFYGYTF. The CDR3 DNA reads TGTGCCAGTAGTATACGGGACAGTTTTTTCTATGGCTACACCTTC.

This chain connects TRBV27 to TRBJ1-5; D uncertain. Between the trimmed V and J ends, which lost 10 bases and 3 bases, there was a span of 13 bases. The CDR3 consists of 13 residues. Germline V gene data show CDR1 as MNHEY and CDR2 as SMNVEV (reference sequence). Written as DNA, the CDR3 is TGTGCCACCAGACCCCTTTCCAATCAGCCCCAGCATTTT. It encodes CATRPLSNQPQHF.

The genes are TRBV29-1 and TRBJ2-1, with D possibly being TRBD1 (5 bases). The germline V gene has CDR1 SQVTM and CDR2 ANQGSEA. Trimming took off 4 bases at V and 10 bases at J, with 14 bases between the two ends. The CDR3 runs to 12 residues. CDR3 sequence: CSVALGAREQFF. The CDR3 region has the DNA TGCAGCGTTGCCCTAGGGGCCCGGGAGCAGTTCTTC.

The chain links TRBV18 to TRBJ1-1; D unresolved. Trimming removed 6 bases at V and 6 bases at J, with 14 bases between. This CDR3 spans 13 amino acids. Looked up from germline, CDR1 is KGHSH and CDR2 is LQKENI. For the CDR3, the DNA is TGTGCCAGCTCCTCGGCCCGTCCGGCTGAAGCTTTCTTT. This sequence encodes CASSSARPAEAFF.

This rearrangement joins TRBV24-1 to TRBJ2-7; maybe TRBD1 (6 bases). Trimming took off 3 bases at V and 5 bases at J, with 13 bases between the two ends. Germline CDR1 KGHDR, CDR2 SFDVKD. The CDR3 sequence is 14 residues long. The CDR3 sequence: CATSDPNRAHEQYF. The CDR3 bases are TGTGCCACCAGTGATCCGAACAGGGCCCACGAGCAGTACTTC.

The chain links TRBV12-5 to TRBJ1-2; tentatively, D is TRBD1 (6 bases). The germline V gene has CDR1 LGHNT and CDR2 FRNRAP. The CDR3 extends over 13 amino acids. Trimming left V 2 bases short and J 8 bases short, with 12 bases between. The CDR3 spells CASGLPTRGGYTF. The CDR3 DNA sequence: TGTGCTAGTGGTTTGCCCACGAGGGGGGGCTACACCTTC.

The chain links TRBV7-9 to TRBJ1-6, with unresolved D. CDR3 length: 13 amino acids. CDR1 is SEHNR and CDR2 is FQNEAQ in the germline V gene (reference sequence). Trimming shortened V by 5 bases and J by 9 bases, and 11 bases separated the two germline ends. The CDR3 protein is CASSLGLSSPLHF. Here the CDR3 DNA reads TGTGCCAGCAGCCTAGGGTTGAGTTCACCCCTCCACTTT. The whole variable domain, remainder taken from reference TRBV7-9 and TRBJ1-6, is DTGVSQNPRHKITKRGQNVTFRCDPISEHNRLYWYRQTLGQGPEFLTYFQNEAQLEKSRLLSDRFSAERPKGSFSTLEIQRTEQGDSAMYLCASSLGLSSPLHFGNGTRLTVT.

The chain employs TRBV25-1 and TRBJ2-3; no definite D call. This CDR3 spans 14 amino acids. Trimming removed 1 base at V and 1 base at J, with 6 bases between. Germline V CDR1 and CDR2: MGHDK, SYGVNS. CDR3 protein: CASSEFPGTDTQYF. The CDR3 nucleotides are TGTGCCAGCAGTGAATTCCCAGGCACAGATACGCAGTATTTT.

The rearrangement uses TRBV29-1 and TRBJ2-7, with 7 bases fitting TRBD2. J lost 7 bases, V lost 5 bases, and 8 bases had no gene match. The CDR3 spans 12 residues. The germline CDR1 and CDR2 sequences are SQVTM and ANQGSEA. The CDR3 spells CSVLTSTSEQYF. The CDR3 region has the DNA TGCAGCGTTTTGACTAGCACGAGTGAGCAGTACTTC.

V and J are TRBV6-2 or TRBV6-3 and TRBJ1-2, with D hard to call. The CDR3 covers 12 residues. V lost 4 bases and J 8 bases, leaving 11 bases between the germline ends. Looked up from germline, CDR1 is MNHEY and CDR2 is SVGEGT. The CDR3 loop reads CASSSVLEGYTF. The CDR3 DNA reads TGTGCCAGCAGTTCTGTACTTGAGGGCTACACCTTC.

The chain employs TRBV6-5 and TRBJ2-1; TRBD2 agrees at 9 bases. The CDR3 length is 15 residues. V trimming: 0 bases; J trimming: 6 bases; junction bases outside the gene matches: 3. Germline V lookup: CDR1 MNHEY, CDR2 SVGAGI. CDR3 loop: CASSYSGTSSNEQFF. CDR3 nucleotides: TGTGCCAGCAGTTACTCGGGGACTAGCTCCAATGAGCAGTTCTTC.

The CDR3 DNA sequence: TGTGCCAGCAGTCCTGGAAAGGGTACGCAGTATTTT. Amino acids: CASSPGKGTQYF. This rearrangement joins TRBV27 to TRBJ2-3; D remains unclear. Trimming shortened V by 5 bases and J by 8 bases, and 11 bases separated the two germline ends. Per the germline V gene, CDR1 is MNHEY and CDR2 is SMNVEV (reference sequence). CDR3 size: 12 residues.

V and J are TRBV21-1 and TRBJ1-4. TRBV21-1 is described as a pseudogene. CDR3 size: 14 residues. This chain's CDR3 is CASSKVLEGEKLFF. Written as DNA, the CDR3 is TGTGCCAGCAGCAAAGTACTAGAAGGGGAGAAACTGTTTTTT.

The chain links TRBV2 to TRBJ1-3; no clear D. Trimming took off 2 bases at V and 1 base at J, with 6 bases between the two ends. From germline, CDR1 is SNHLY and CDR2 FYNNEI. The CDR3 loop spans 14 amino acids. CDR3 DNA sequence: TGTGCCAGCAGTGAACCGCTATCTGGAAACACCATATATTTT. Protein: CASSEPLSGNTIYF.

This chain joins TRBV4-3 and TRBJ2-3, with D tentatively TRBD1 (5 bases). In germline, CDR1 is LGHNA, CDR2 YSLEER. The CDR3 is made up of 14 amino acids. V lost 0 bases and J 4 bases, leaving 8 bases between the germline ends. CDR3 loop: CASSQDRAADTQYF. CDR3 in DNA: TGCGCCAGCAGCCAAGACAGGGCCGCAGATACGCAGTATTTT.

V and J are TRBV12-3 or TRBV12-4 and TRBJ1-3; D ambiguous. The V end lost 5 bases, the J end lost 7 bases, and 12 bases lay between the germline ends. The CDR3 covers 13 residues. The CDR3 loop reads CASSIGRQNTIYF. For the CDR3, the DNA is TGTGCCAGCAGTATAGGACGTCAGAACACCATATATTTT.

This clone was seen repeatedly, ten times or more. This chain uses TRBV18 with TRBJ1-5; no clear D. Germline CDR1 reads KGHSH; CDR2 reads LQKENI. This CDR3 comprises 16 residues. V dropped 2 bases and J dropped 6 bases, with 17 bases sitting between them. The CDR3, as DNA: TGTGCCAGCTCACCATCCAGCTCCAGGAACGGTCAGCCCCAGCATTTT. It codes for CASSPSSSRNGQPQHF.

V and J are TRBV4-3 and TRBJ1-1; D unclear. CDR3 length equals 14 residues. CDR1 and CDR2 from the germline V gene are LGHNA and YSLEER. Trimming removed 0 bases at V and 8 bases at J, with 13 bases between. The CDR3 is CASSQDLVPGEAFF. The DNA of the CDR3 is TGCGCCAGCAGCCAAGATCTAGTCCCGGGAGAAGCTTTCTTT.

This chain connects TRBV18 to TRBJ1-3; unclear D gene. The CDR3 has 12 residues. The V and J ends lost 4 bases and 8 bases respectively, with 9 bases between them. Germline V lookup: CDR1 KGHSH, CDR2 LQKENI. This chain's CDR3 is CASSLGKDTIYF. The CDR3, as DNA: TGTGCCAGCTCACTCGGTAAAGACACCATATATTTT.

The gene calls are TRBV18 and TRBJ2-7; D is uncertain. Per germline, CDR1 KGHSH and CDR2 LQKENI. Deletions cut 3 bases from V and 0 bases from J, with 12 bases between. The CDR3 consists of 15 residues. The chain's CDR3 is CASSPPERSSYEQYF. For the CDR3, the DNA is TGTGCCAGCTCACCTCCGGAGAGATCCTCCTACGAGCAGTACTTC.